These T cell receptor beta chains were read from a single sample in a study of brain T cells in children with intractable seizures. The method was immunoSEQ multiplex PCR; TCRdb's version includes in-frame clones alone and lacks a portion of them. The sample contains about 350,000 clones, nearly 95% of which appear only once. The source material was peripheral blood, sampled more than 4 months after surgery. These receptors originate from a boy under two years old with tuberous sclerosis and intractable seizures. The CDR3 runs from the conserved cysteine through the conserved F or W. The order of the fields is V gene, CDR3 protein.

v_call: TRBV7-6; cdr3_aa: CASSWEDGQGATEAFF
v_call: TRBV5-6; cdr3_aa: CASSQQGAYYGYTF
v_call: TRBV10-2; cdr3_aa: CASSYTPLNSPLHF
v_call: TRBV30; cdr3_aa: CAWSHGQEGNTEAFF
v_call: TRBV6-6; cdr3_aa: CASQGTATGELFF
v_call: TRBV5-6; cdr3_aa: CASSFRSGELFF
v_call: TRBV3-1/TRBV3-2; cdr3_aa: CASSPSRGGSGGNTIYF
v_call: TRBV9; cdr3_aa: CASRGPGNSGNTIYF
v_call: TRBV27; cdr3_aa: CASSLGLAHSYEQYF
v_call: TRBV29-1; cdr3_aa: CSVTPGTGNYGYTF
v_call: TRBV25-1; cdr3_aa: CASTTDGYEQYF
v_call: TRBV11-2; cdr3_aa: CASSPVGRSDGYTF
v_call: TRBV19; cdr3_aa: CASSSGTFGNSPLHF
v_call: TRBV19; cdr3_aa: CASRSSGVYNEQFF